The next 11 T cell receptor beta chains were all read from a single sample in a study of patients and donors after allogeneic stem cell transplantation. TCRdb re-called the RT-PCR reads with MiXCR, one entry per CDR3 protein. Seen here are about 23,000 distinct CDR3 sequences, less than 30% observed once, and the top ten hold 48%. The material sequenced was blood, either unsorted or a sorted T cell fraction (not recorded which). The source of these receptors is a human donor who was either an allogeneic HSCT recipient or a stem cell or donor lymphocyte infusion donor (not recorded which). It is not recorded whose cells these are; they may come from a transplant donor.

This clonotype was observed a few times. The rearrangement uses TRBV4-2 and TRBJ2-5; TRBD2 matches 13 bases. Germline trimming cut 0 bases from V and 4 bases from J; bases unmatched to any gene: 2. This CDR3 contains 16 residues. CDR1 and CDR2 (germline): LGHNA, YNFKEQ. The CDR3, as DNA: TGTGCCAGCAGCCAAGAAGGACTAGCGGGGGTAGAGACCCAGTACTTC. Encoded protein: CASSQEGLAGVETQYF.

The chain uses TRBV19 and TRBJ2-7, with 8 bases identical to TRBD1. V shed 3 bases and J 4 bases; nucleotides not matched to a gene: 5. This CDR3 spans 14 amino acids. CDR1 and CDR2 from the germline V gene are LNHDA and SQIVND (reference sequence). In DNA form, the CDR3 reads TGTGCCAGTAGTATCCGGGACAGGCCTTACGAGCAGTACTTC. It encodes CASSIRDRPYEQYF.

Many counts were recorded for this clonotype. The chain recombines TRBV7-9 with TRBJ1-3; D is uncertain. Germline V lookup: CDR1 SEHNR, CDR2 FQNEAQ (reference sequence). CDR3 size: 14 residues. Deletions cut 5 bases from V and 1 base from J, with 9 bases between. CDR3 in DNA: TGTGCCAGCAGCGAGACACGGTCTGGAAACACCATATATTTT. Translation gives CASSETRSGNTIYF. Full variable domain (remainder filled in from reference TRBV7-9 and TRBJ1-3): DTGVSQNPRHKITKRGQNVTFRCDPISEHNRLYWYRQTLGQGPEFLTYFQNEAQLEKSRLLSDRFSAERPKGSFSTLEIQRTEQGDSAMYLCASSETRSGNTIYFGEGSWLTVV.

The chain employs TRBV6-1 and TRBJ2-5, with 7 nucleotides matching TRBD2. CDR3 length equals 16 residues. Germline V gene data show CDR1 as MNHNS and CDR2 as SASEGT. V was pared by 5 bases and J by 5 bases, with 14 bases of the junction left unmatched. CDR3 coding DNA: TGTGCCAGCAGTTGGTTTCGGACTAGAGCGGTGGAGACCCAGTACTTC. Its translation is CASSWFRTRAVETQYF.

Only a few counts were recorded for this clonotype. The V call is TRBV7-9, the J call TRBJ1-5; D ambiguous. CDR3 size: 12 residues. V lost 11 bases to trimming and J lost 5 bases, with 13 bases between them. Germline V gives CDR1 SEHNR, CDR2 FQNEAQ (reference sequence). This CDR3 reads CAGSCGYQPQHF. CDR3 DNA sequence: TGTGCCGGTTCCTGCGGCTATCAGCCCCAGCATTTT.

This clonotype occurred a few times. The rearrangement joins TRBV28 to TRBJ2-2, with D unclear. There are 15 residues in the CDR3. The V end was cut by 1 base, the J end by 6 bases, with 12 bases between. The germline CDR1 and CDR2 sequences are MDHEN and SYDVKM. In DNA, the CDR3 is TGTGCCAGCAGTTTATTCGGCGGAAGGGCCGGGGAGCTGTTTTTT. This gives the protein CASSLFGGRAGELFF.

This clonotype was observed a few times. V and J are TRBV5-6 and TRBJ1-4; no definite D call. With 3 bases removed from V and 5 bases from J, the gap between germline ends came to 11 bases. The CDR3 is 14 amino acids. Germline CDR1 and CDR2: SGHDT and YYEEEE. The CDR3 DNA reads as TGTGCCAGCAGCTACGACACTGGGAATGAAAAACTGTTTTTT. This translates into CASSYDTGNEKLFF.

This clonotype was recorded a few times. This rearrangement joins TRBV10-3 to TRBJ1-2; no clear D. V lost 5 bases and J lost 5, with 12 bases in between. The CDR3 totals 13 residues. Germline values: CDR1 ENHRY, CDR2 SYGVKD. The DNA for the CDR3 is TGTGCCATCAGTCCTTTCGGCCCATATGGCTACACCTTC. Protein sequence: CAISPFGPYGYTF.

This clonotype was counted ten times or more. The chain employs TRBV5-6 and TRBJ1-1; D is unresolved. The CDR3 has 13 residues. The V gene's germline CDR1 is SGHDT and CDR2 YYEEEE. The V and J ends lost 0 bases and 10 bases respectively, with 13 bases between them. The CDR3 loop is CASSLALRTGAFF. The CDR3 nucleotides are TGTGCCAGCAGCTTGGCCCTAAGGACCGGAGCTTTCTTT.

The chain recombines TRBV3-1 with TRBJ2-7, with D tentatively TRBD2 (6 bases). Trimming removed 4 bases from V and 5 bases from J, with 18 bases in between. CDR1 is LGHDT, CDR2 YNNKEL, per germline (reference sequence). This CDR3 contains 15 residues. The CDR3 loop is CASSLGGLPRNEQYF. The CDR3 nucleotides are TGTGCCAGCAGCCTCGGGGGACTCCCTAGAAACGAGCAGTACTTC.

The chain combines TRBV20-1 with TRBJ1-2; D gene ambiguous. This CDR3 is built from 14 residues. V gave up 4 bases and J gave up 5 bases, with 17 bases separating them. CDR1 is DFQATT and CDR2 is SNEGSKA in the germline V gene (reference sequence). The DNA for the CDR3 is TGCAGTGCTACAGTGACACGGACCTTTTATGGCTACACCTTC. Protein sequence: CSATVTRTFYGYTF.